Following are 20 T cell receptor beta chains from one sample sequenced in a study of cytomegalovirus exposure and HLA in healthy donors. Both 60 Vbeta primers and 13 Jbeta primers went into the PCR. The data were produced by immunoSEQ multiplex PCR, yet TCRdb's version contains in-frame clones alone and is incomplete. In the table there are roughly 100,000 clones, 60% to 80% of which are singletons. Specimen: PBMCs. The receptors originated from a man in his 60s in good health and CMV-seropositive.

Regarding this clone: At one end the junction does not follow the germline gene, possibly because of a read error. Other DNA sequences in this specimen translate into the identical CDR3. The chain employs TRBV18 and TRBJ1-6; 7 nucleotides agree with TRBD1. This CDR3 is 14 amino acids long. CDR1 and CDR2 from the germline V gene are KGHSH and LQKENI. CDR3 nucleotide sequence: TGTGCCAGCTCACCGGGACAGTCTAATTCCCCCCTCCACTTT. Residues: CASSPGQSNSPLHF.

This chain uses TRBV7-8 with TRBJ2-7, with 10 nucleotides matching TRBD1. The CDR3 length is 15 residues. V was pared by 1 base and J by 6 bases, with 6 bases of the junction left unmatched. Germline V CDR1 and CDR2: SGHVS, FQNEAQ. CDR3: CASSLGGTGVSEQYF. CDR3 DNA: TGTGCCAGCAGCTTAGGCGGGACAGGGGTGAGCGAGCAGTACTTC.

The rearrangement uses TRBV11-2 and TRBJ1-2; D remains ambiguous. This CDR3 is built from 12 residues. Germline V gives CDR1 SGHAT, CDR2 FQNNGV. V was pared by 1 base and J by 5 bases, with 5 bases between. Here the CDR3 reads CASSLVAYGYTF. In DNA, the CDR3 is TGTGCCAGCAGCTTAGTCGCGTATGGCTACACCTTC.

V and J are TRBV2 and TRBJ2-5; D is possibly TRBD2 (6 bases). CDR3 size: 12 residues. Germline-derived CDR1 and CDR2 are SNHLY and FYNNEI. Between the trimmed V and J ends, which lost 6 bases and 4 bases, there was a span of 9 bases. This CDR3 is CASSGRGETQYF. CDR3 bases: TGTGCCAGCAGCGGGCGGGGAGAGACCCAGTACTTC.

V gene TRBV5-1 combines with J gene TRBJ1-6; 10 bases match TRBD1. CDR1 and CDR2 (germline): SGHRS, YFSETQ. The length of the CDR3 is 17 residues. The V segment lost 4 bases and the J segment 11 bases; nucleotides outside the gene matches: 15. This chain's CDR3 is CASSRGTGDIKVAPLHF. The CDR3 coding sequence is TGCGCCAGCAGCAGGGGGACAGGGGATATTAAGGTGGCACCCCTCCACTTT.

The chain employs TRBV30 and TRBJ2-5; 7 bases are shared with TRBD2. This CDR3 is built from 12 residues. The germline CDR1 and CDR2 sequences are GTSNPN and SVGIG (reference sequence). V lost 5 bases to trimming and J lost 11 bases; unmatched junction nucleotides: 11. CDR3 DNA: TGTGCCTGGGGGCGGACTAGTGGGGAGCAGTACTTC. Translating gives CAWGRTSGEQYF.

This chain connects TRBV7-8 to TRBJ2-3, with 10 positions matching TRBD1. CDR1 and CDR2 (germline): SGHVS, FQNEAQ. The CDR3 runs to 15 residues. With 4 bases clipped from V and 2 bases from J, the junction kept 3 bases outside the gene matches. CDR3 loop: CASSSGQGHTDTQYF. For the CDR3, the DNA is TGTGCCAGCAGCTCGGGACAGGGGCACACAGATACGCAGTATTTT.

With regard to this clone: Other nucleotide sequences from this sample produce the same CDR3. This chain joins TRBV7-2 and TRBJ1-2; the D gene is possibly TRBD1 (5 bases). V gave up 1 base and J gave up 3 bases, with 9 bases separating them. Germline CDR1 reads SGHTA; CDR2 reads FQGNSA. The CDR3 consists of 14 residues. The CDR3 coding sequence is TGTGCCAGCAGCTTAGGTGGCAGGGACTATGGCTACACCTTC. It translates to CASSLGGRDYGYTF.

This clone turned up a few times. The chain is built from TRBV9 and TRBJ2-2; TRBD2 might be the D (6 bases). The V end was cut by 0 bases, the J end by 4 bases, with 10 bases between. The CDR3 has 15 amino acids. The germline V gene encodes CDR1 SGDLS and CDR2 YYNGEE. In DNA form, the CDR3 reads TGTGCCAGCAGCGTAGGCGGAGGGCCCACCGGGGAGCTGTTTTTT. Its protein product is CASSVGGGPTGELFF.

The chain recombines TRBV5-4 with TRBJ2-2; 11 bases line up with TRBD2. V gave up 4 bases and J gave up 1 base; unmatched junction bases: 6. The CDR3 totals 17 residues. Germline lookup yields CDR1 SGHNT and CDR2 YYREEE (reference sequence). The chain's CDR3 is CASSPQLAGVNTGELFF. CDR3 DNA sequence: TGTGCCAGCAGCCCCCAACTAGCGGGGGTGAACACCGGGGAGCTGTTTTTT.

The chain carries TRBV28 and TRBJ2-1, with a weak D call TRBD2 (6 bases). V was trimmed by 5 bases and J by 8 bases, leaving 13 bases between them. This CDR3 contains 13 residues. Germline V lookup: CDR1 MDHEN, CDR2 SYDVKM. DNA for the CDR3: TGTGCCAGCAGTCCCGGGGGAGAGGATGAGCAGTTCTTC. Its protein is CASSPGGEDEQFF.

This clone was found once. CDR3 nucleotides: TGTGCCAGCAGTTACGACTGGAGCTCTGGAAACACCATATATTTT. Protein: CASSYDWSSGNTIYF. This chain uses TRBV6-5 with TRBJ1-3; D call uncertain. Trimming cost V 2 bases and J 0 bases, with 8 bases left between them. The CDR3 runs 15 residues. Germline values: CDR1 MNHEY, CDR2 SVGAGI.

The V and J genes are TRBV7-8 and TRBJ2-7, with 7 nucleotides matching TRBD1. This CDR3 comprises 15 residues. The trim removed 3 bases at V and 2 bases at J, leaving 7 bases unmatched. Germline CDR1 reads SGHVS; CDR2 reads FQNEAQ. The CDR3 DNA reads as TGTGCCAGCAGCTTGCCGGGACAGACCACCTACGAGCAGTACTTC. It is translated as CASSLPGQTTYEQYF.

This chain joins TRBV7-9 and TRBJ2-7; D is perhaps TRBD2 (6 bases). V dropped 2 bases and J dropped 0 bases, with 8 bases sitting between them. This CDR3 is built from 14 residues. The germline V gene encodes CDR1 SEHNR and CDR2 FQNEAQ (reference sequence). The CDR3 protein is CASSLTGASYEQYF. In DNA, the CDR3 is TGTGCCAGCAGCTTAACGGGAGCCTCCTACGAGCAGTACTTC.

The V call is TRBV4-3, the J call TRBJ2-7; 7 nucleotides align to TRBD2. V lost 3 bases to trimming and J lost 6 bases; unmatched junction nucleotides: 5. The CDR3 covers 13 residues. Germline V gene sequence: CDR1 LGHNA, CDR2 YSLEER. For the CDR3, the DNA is TGCGCCAGCAGCCAGACTAGCACTAGCGAGCAGTACTTC. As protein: CASSQTSTSEQYF.

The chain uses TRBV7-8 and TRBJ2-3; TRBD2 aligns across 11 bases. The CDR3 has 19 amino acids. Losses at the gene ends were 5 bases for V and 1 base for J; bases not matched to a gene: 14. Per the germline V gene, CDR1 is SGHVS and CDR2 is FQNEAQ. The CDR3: CASSTRLAGLPGGTDTQYF. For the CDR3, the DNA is TGTGCCAGCAGCACCCGACTAGCGGGGTTACCGGGGGGCACAGATACGCAGTATTTT.

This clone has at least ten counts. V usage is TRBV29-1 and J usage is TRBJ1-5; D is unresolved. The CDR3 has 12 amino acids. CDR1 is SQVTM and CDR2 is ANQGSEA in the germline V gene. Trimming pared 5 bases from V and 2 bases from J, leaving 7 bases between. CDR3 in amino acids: CSVIFGNQPQHF. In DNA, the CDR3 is TGCAGCGTTATATTTGGCAATCAGCCCCAGCATTTT.

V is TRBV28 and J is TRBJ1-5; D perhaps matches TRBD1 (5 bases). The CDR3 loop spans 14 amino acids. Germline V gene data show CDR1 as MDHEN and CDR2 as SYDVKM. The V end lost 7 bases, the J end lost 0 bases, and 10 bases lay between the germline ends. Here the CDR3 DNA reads TGTGCCAGCACTGACAGATATAGCAATCAGCCCCAGCATTTT. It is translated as CASTDRYSNQPQHF. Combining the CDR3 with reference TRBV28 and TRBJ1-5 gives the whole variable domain DVKVTQSSRYLVKRTGEKVFLECVQDMDHENMFWYRQDPGLGLRLIYFSYDVKMKEKGDIPEGYSVSREKKERFSLILESASTNQTSMYLCASTDRYSNQPQHFGDGTRLSIL.

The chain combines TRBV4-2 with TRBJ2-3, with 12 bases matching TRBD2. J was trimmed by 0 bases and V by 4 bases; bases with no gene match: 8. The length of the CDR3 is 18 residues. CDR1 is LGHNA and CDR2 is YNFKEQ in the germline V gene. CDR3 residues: CASSPTTGLAGSTDTQYF. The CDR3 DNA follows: TGTGCCAGCAGCCCGACCACCGGACTAGCGGGGAGCACAGATACGCAGTATTTT.

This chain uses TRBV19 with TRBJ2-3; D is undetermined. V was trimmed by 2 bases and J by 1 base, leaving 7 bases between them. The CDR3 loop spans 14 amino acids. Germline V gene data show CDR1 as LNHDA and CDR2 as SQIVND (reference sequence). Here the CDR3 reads CASSIRQRTDTQYF. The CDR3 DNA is TGTGCCAGTAGTATAAGACAACGCACAGATACGCAGTATTTT.